These 16 T cell receptor beta chains originate from one sample sequenced in a study of T-cell memory formation after mild COVID-19. TCRdb ran MiXCR on the 5' RACE reads and lists one entry per CDR3 protein. Of around 310,000 distinct CDR3 sequences in the sample, more than 13% were seen once. Source material: PBMCs or a T cell subset sorted from them (not recorded which). Source of these receptors: a man aged 18 to 30 who had mild COVID-19 (a few samples of this study predate the infection). Cell type and time point are not known.

This chain uses TRBV28 with TRBJ1-3; maybe TRBD1 (6 bases). The CDR3 has 14 amino acids. The V end lost 8 bases, the J end lost 1 base, and 12 bases lay between the germline ends. Germline loops: CDR1 MDHEN, CDR2 SYDVKM. The CDR3 protein is CASGLGHSGNTIYF. In DNA form, the CDR3 reads TGTGCCAGCGGGCTGGGACATTCTGGAAACACCATATATTTT.

This clonotype came up a few times. V gene TRBV6-2 or TRBV6-3 combines with J gene TRBJ2-6; D remains unclear. Trimming removed 7 bases at V and 4 bases at J, with 8 bases between. CDR1 and CDR2 (germline): MNHEY, SVGEGT. The CDR3 spans 13 residues. The CDR3 here is CASTGAGANVLTF. In DNA form, the CDR3 reads TGTGCCAGCACCGGAGCAGGGGCCAACGTCCTGACTTTC.

This clonotype showed up many times. The genes are TRBV5-4 and TRBJ1-6; 8 positions match TRBD1. Germline V gives CDR1 SGHNT, CDR2 YYREEE (reference sequence). V lost 4 bases, J lost 10 bases, and 10 bases stayed unmatched. This CDR3 is built from 15 residues. In DNA form, the CDR3 reads TGTGCCAGCAGCCTGACAGGGGCTCTTCTGTCACCCCTCCACTTT. It is translated as CASSLTGALLSPLHF.

A few counts support this clonotype. J is TRBJ1-5 and V is TRBV9; D is unresolved. The CDR3 is made up of 13 amino acids. CDR1 is SGDLS, CDR2 YYNGEE, per germline. The ends were cut back, 4 bases at V and 8 bases at J, with 13 bases in the middle. CDR3 loop: CASSQSPVEPQHF. Written as DNA, the CDR3 is TGTGCCAGCAGCCAAAGTCCTGTGGAGCCCCAGCATTTT.

V and J are TRBV20-1 and TRBJ2-5; 11 nucleotides line up with TRBD1. V was pared by 6 bases and J by 5 bases, with 8 bases of the junction left unmatched. This CDR3 is built from 14 residues. CDR1 DFQATT and CDR2 SNEGSKA come from the germline V gene (reference sequence). This CDR3 reads CSASGTGGRETQYF. The CDR3 DNA is TGCAGTGCCAGCGGGACAGGGGGTAGGGAGACCCAGTACTTC.

The rearrangement uses TRBV27 and TRBJ1-1, with no clear D. CDR3 size: 15 residues. V was clipped by 2 bases and J by 0 bases, with 10 bases between them. Germline lookup yields CDR1 MNHEY and CDR2 SMNVEV (reference sequence). CDR3 in DNA: TGTGCCAGCAGTTTAGGAGGGAGCATGAACACTGAAGCTTTCTTT. This gives the protein CASSLGGSMNTEAFF.

This clonotype was detected a few times. J is TRBJ2-2 and V is TRBV6-6; D is possibly TRBD1 (5 bases). The CDR3 is 15 amino acids. Trimming removed 2 bases at V and 2 bases at J, with 9 bases between. In germline, CDR1 is MNHNY, CDR2 SVGAGI (reference sequence). This CDR3 is CASSYTRENTGELFF. CDR3 nucleotides: TGTGCCAGCAGTTACACCAGGGAAAACACCGGGGAGCTGTTTTTT.

This clonotype was detected only a few times. This chain uses TRBV10-1 with TRBJ2-2; 9 nucleotides align to TRBD1. V gave up 8 bases and J gave up 5 bases; unmatched junction bases: 6. The germline CDR1 and CDR2 sequences are WNHNN and SYGVQD (reference sequence). The CDR3 is 14 amino acids. The CDR3 DNA follows: TGCGCCAGCCAGGGACAGGGAAGAACCGGGGAGCTGTTTTTT. It codes for CASQGQGRTGELFF.

The genes are TRBV30 and TRBJ2-1; 9 positions match TRBD2. This CDR3 contains 13 residues. Trimming removed 2 bases from V and 10 bases from J; junction bases left unmatched: 6. The germline V gene has CDR1 GTSNPN and CDR2 SVGIG (reference sequence). CDR3 bases: TGTGCCTGGAGTAAGCGGGGGGTGGCGGAGCAGTTCTTC. As protein: CAWSKRGVAEQFF.

Remarks on this clonotype: One junction end disagrees with the germline gene, perhaps due to a read error. CDR3 protein: CSSSYPIRAGNIYEQYF. The CDR3 DNA follows: TGTTCCAGCAGTTACCCGATCCGGGCAGGGAACATCTACGAGCAGTACTTC. The chain recombines TRBV6-2 or TRBV6-3 with TRBJ2-7; D is perhaps TRBD1 (5 bases). Germline CDR1 is MNHEY and CDR2 is SVGEGT. The CDR3 is made up of 17 amino acids.

The table lists this clonotype with a few counts. The V gene is TRBV4-1, the J gene TRBJ1-2; 8 bases are shared with TRBD1. Germline CDR1 MGHRA, CDR2 YSYEKL. J lost 4 bases, V lost 5 bases, and 9 bases had no gene match. The CDR3 extends over 15 amino acids. The DNA for the CDR3 is TGCGCCAGCAGCGCCGACCAGGGGGCCAGCTATGGCTACACCTTC. Protein: CASSADQGASYGYTF.

The chain joins TRBV12-3 or TRBV12-4 to TRBJ1-2; the D gene is possibly TRBD1 (5 bases). V was pared by 1 base and J by 2 bases, with 8 bases between. The CDR3 runs 14 residues. CDR3 region: CASSLGGRNYGYTF. CDR3 nucleotide sequence: TGTGCCAGCAGTTTAGGGGGGAGAAACTATGGCTACACCTTC.

This CDR3 is CASSSRGLNSPLHF. The CDR3 DNA reads as TGCGCCAGCAGCTCAAGGGGGCTTAATTCACCCCTCCACTTT. The V call is TRBV4-3, the J call TRBJ1-6; TRBD1 matches 7 bases. Looked up from germline, CDR1 is LGHNA and CDR2 is YSLEER. V dropped 5 bases and J dropped 6; count of bases not matched to a gene: 4. There are 14 residues in the CDR3.

This rearrangement joins TRBV19 to TRBJ2-5, with D possibly matching TRBD2 (6 bases). Germline V lookup: CDR1 LNHDA, CDR2 SQIVND (reference sequence). Trimming removed 3 bases from V and 2 bases from J, with 10 bases in between. This CDR3 region has 14 residues. The CDR3 DNA reads TGTGCCAGTAGTATCATCGGGGGACAAGAGACCCAGTACTTC. This codes for CASSIIGGQETQYF. Variable domain in full (rest from reference TRBV19 and TRBJ2-5): DGGITQSPKYLFRKEGQNVTLSCEQNLNHDAMYWYRQDPGQGLRLIYYSQIVNDFQKGDIAEGYSVSREKKESFPLTVTSAQKNPTAFYLCASSIIGGQETQYFGPGTRLLVL.

In DNA form, the CDR3 reads TGTGCCAGCAGAGCGGGCCCTCGGGATACGCAGTATTTT. Encoded protein: CASRAGPRDTQYF. The rearrangement joins TRBV6-1 to TRBJ2-3; a weak D match, TRBD2 (6 bases). The ends were cut back, 6 bases at V and 6 bases at J, with 13 bases in the middle. Germline-derived CDR1 and CDR2 are MNHNS and SASEGT. The CDR3 extends over 13 amino acids.

The chain combines TRBV4-3 with TRBJ2-1, with TRBD2 as a possible D gene (5 bases). Germline CDR1 reads LGHNA; CDR2 reads YSLEER. Trimming stripped 1 base from V and 0 bases from J, with 16 bases between. The CDR3 has 18 amino acids. Here the CDR3 reads CASSQGPSSGSSYNEQFF. The CDR3, as DNA: TGCGCCAGCAGCCAAGGCCCCTCAAGTGGGAGCTCCTACAATGAGCAGTTCTTC.